The 16 T cell receptor beta chains reported below all come from one sample, sequenced in a study of blood T cell repertoires in COVID-19. The method was immunoSEQ multiplex PCR; TCRdb's version includes in-frame clones alone and lacks a portion of them. The top ten clones hold over 9% of a sample with 100,000 or so clones, roughly 76% of them seen once. The specimen was peripheral blood. Receptors were obtained from a woman between 65 and 79 years old with acute or convalescent COVID-19.

The genes are TRBV19 and TRBJ2-6; TRBD2 matches at 13 bases. This CDR3 region has 18 residues. The trim removed 5 bases at V and 0 bases at J, leaving 4 bases unmatched. The V gene's germline CDR1 is LNHDA and CDR2 SQIVND (reference sequence). The CDR3 spells CASSPRTSGSSGANVLTF. The CDR3 DNA follows: TGTGCCAGTAGTCCCCGGACTAGCGGGAGCTCTGGGGCCAACGTCCTGACTTTC.

The gene calls are TRBV5-4 and TRBJ1-6; D is perhaps TRBD1 (6 bases). Trimming pared 0 bases from V and 5 bases from J, leaving 9 bases between. The germline CDR1 and CDR2 sequences are SGHNT and YYREEE (reference sequence). CDR3 size: 15 residues. The CDR3 DNA is TGTGCCAGCAGCTTGGGGGGACAAAATAATTCACCCCTCCACTTT. The encoded protein is CASSLGGQNNSPLHF.

The V call is TRBV7-2, the J call TRBJ2-2; perhaps TRBD1 as D (7 bases). Trimming pared 3 bases from V and 6 bases from J, leaving 14 bases between. The CDR3 covers 15 residues. Per germline, CDR1 SGHTA and CDR2 FQGNSA. This CDR3 reads CASSFAGGTSGELFF. CDR3 in DNA: TGTGCCAGCAGCTTCGCAGGGGGGACATCCGGGGAGCTGTTTTTT.

This clone appeared once. The chain employs TRBV18 and TRBJ1-2, with D possibly being TRBD1 (5 bases). This CDR3 is 13 amino acids long. The germline CDR1 and CDR2 sequences are KGHSH and LQKENI. Trimming took 6 bases from V and 1 from J, leaving 9 bases between them. The CDR3 loop is CASSLDSNYGYTF. DNA for the CDR3: TGTGCCAGCTCCCTCGACAGTAACTATGGCTACACCTTC.

The chain carries TRBV27 and TRBJ1-1; a possible D gene is TRBD1 (5 bases). The V gene lost 7 bases and the J gene lost 5 bases, with 14 bases spanning the gap. CDR1 and CDR2 from the germline V gene are MNHEY and SMNVEV (reference sequence). This CDR3 is 13 amino acids long. The CDR3 coding sequence is TGTGCCAGCAATAAGGGGTTGGATACTGAAGCTTTCTTT. Protein: CASNKGLDTEAFF.

This chain links TRBV6-6 with TRBJ2-7; 10 nucleotides line up with TRBD2. This CDR3 is built from 15 residues. Germline V gene lookup returns CDR1 MNHNY and CDR2 SVGAGI (reference sequence). The V gene end was trimmed by 5 bases and the J gene end by 0 bases; junction bases not matched to a gene: 4. CDR3 sequence: CASSPAGGSSYEQYF. CDR3 coding DNA: TGTGCCAGCAGTCCAGCGGGGGGGAGCTCCTACGAGCAGTACTTC.

This chain uses TRBV19 with TRBJ2-3, with TRBD2 identical over 7 bases. CDR1 and CDR2 (germline): LNHDA, SQIVND (reference sequence). V shed 5 bases, J shed 1 base, and the junction held 9 bases outside the gene matches. The CDR3 runs to 16 residues. In DNA, the CDR3 is TGTGCCAGTAGTGACCCTGGGCTAGCGGGCACAGATACGCAGTATTTT. It yields the protein CASSDPGLAGTDTQYF.

This rearrangement joins TRBV7-3 to TRBJ2-2; 12 bases are shared with TRBD1. The junction had 13 bases not matched to a gene; V was cut back by 6 bases and J by 5 bases. Germline CDR1 and CDR2: SGHTA and FQGTGA. The CDR3 sequence is 18 residues long. In DNA, the CDR3 is TGTGCCAGCAGTCCCGGGACAGGGGGCGAATCGTTAACCGGGGAGCTGTTTTTT. Translated, it gives CASSPGTGGESLTGELFF.

The chain is built from TRBV10-1 and TRBJ2-1, with D unresolved. CDR3 size: 12 residues. From germline, CDR1 is WNHNN and CDR2 SYGVQD (reference sequence). Trimming removed 3 bases from V and 7 bases from J, with 7 bases in between. The CDR3 sequence is CASSESRNEQFF. The CDR3 DNA reads as TGCGCCAGCAGTGAAAGTCGGAATGAGCAGTTCTTC.

The rearrangement links TRBV5-1 to TRBJ1-2; 8 bases agree with TRBD1. The length of the CDR3 is 14 residues. Germline V gives CDR1 SGHRS, CDR2 YFSETQ. With V trimmed by 6 bases and J by 6 bases, 10 bases remained unmatched. CDR3 DNA sequence: TGCGCCAGCACCGAACCAGGGGGCGCGGATGGCTACACCTTC. It codes for CASTEPGGADGYTF.

The chain couples TRBV29-1 to TRBJ2-1, with 10 bases lining up with TRBD2. Germline V gives CDR1 SQVTM, CDR2 ANQGSEA. This CDR3 contains 15 residues. The V and J ends lost 6 bases and 2 bases, in that order; junction bases with no gene match: 7. CDR3 region: CSVTPSGGPYNEQFF. DNA of the CDR3: TGCAGCGTCACTCCTAGCGGGGGACCCTACAATGAGCAGTTCTTC.

The chain combines TRBV4-2 with TRBJ2-7; the D is unclear. The CDR3 has 15 residues. The germline gives CDR1 LGHNA, CDR2 YNFKEQ. The V and J ends lost 0 bases and 1 base respectively, with 10 bases between them. In DNA form, the CDR3 reads TGTGCCAGCAGCCAAGATCTAGTTCGTTCCTACGAGCAGTACTTC. Amino acids: CASSQDLVRSYEQYF.

The chain joins TRBV9 to TRBJ2-1; 7 bases are a match to TRBD1. Trimming took 3 bases from V and 3 from J; bases not matched to a gene: 3. Germline V gene sequence: CDR1 SGDLS, CDR2 YYNGEE. CDR3 size: 14 residues. The DNA of the CDR3 is TGTGCCAGCAGCGCCGGACAGGACTACAATGAGCAGTTCTTC. It is translated as CASSAGQDYNEQFF.

CDR3 nucleotides: TGTGCCACCAGTGCTGGCGGGAGAGGGGAGCTGTTTTTT. Translating it yields CATSAGGRGELFF. The rearrangement uses TRBV24-1 and TRBJ2-2, with TRBD2 matching 7 bases. Germline CDR1 is KGHDR and CDR2 is SFDVKD. The trim removed 5 bases at V and 8 bases at J, leaving 4 bases unmatched. This CDR3 region has 13 residues.

V gene TRBV10-3 combines with J gene TRBJ1-2; 12 bases align to TRBD1. Germline trimming cut 6 bases from V and 5 bases from J; bases unmatched to any gene: 4. From germline, CDR1 is ENHRY and CDR2 SYGVKD. The CDR3 sequence is 14 residues long. This CDR3 reads CAISVGQGAYGYTF. CDR3 sequence (DNA): TGTGCCATCAGCGTGGGACAGGGGGCATATGGCTACACCTTC.

V usage is TRBV19 and J usage is TRBJ1-5, with 8 bases identical to TRBD1. The CDR3 contains 16 residues. From germline, CDR1 is LNHDA and CDR2 SQIVND (reference sequence). Trimming at V came to 3 bases and at J to 5 bases, leaving 9 bases not matched to a gene. CDR3 loop: CASSIYTATGDQPQHF. CDR3 coding DNA: TGTGCCAGTAGTATTTATACCGCGACAGGGGATCAGCCCCAGCATTTT. Complete variable domain (other parts from reference TRBV19 and TRBJ1-5): DGGITQSPKYLFRKEGQNVTLSCEQNLNHDAMYWYRQDPGQGLRLIYYSQIVNDFQKGDIAEGYSVSREKKESFPLTVTSAQKNPTAFYLCASSIYTATGDQPQHFGDGTRLSIL.